Sequencing of this TCR beta chain was carried out in a study of vaccination and CD4 T cells after COVID-19. About the research overall: SARS-CoV-2 PCR on nasal swabs had been positive for the convalescent patients; several were mild and one was severe.

Noted treatment: approximately nine-day PBMC culture with coronavirus spike peptide pools or control peptides (ViraFEST assay). Study-wide findings and caveats: Early post-infection timepoints were missing, and relatively few convalescent patients were studied. A nonsignificant median increase from roughly 21 to 40 SARS-CoV-2-reactive clonotypes was observed.

Between the trimmed V and J ends, which lost 7 bases and 7 bases, there was a span of 10 bases. The CDR3 loop spans 10 amino acids. Per the germline V gene, CDR1 is DFQATT and CDR2 is SNEGSKA (reference sequence). As concerns this clonotype: The antigen remains undetermined.

Cultured CD4+ T-cell DNA underwent Oncomine TCR Beta short-read sequencing. TCRdb re-called the PCR reads with MiXCR, one entry per CDR3 protein. The table shows about 6,800 distinct CDR3 sequences, with approximately 70% occurring only once. The chain links TRBV20-1 to TRBJ1-1, with no clear D. The sample was CD4+ T cells from blood, cultured in vitro. The TCR comes from a human donor who had recovered from COVID-19. In nucleotides, the CDR3 is TGCAGTGTAGCCGATTATGAAGCTTTCTTT. It specifies CSVADYEAFF.